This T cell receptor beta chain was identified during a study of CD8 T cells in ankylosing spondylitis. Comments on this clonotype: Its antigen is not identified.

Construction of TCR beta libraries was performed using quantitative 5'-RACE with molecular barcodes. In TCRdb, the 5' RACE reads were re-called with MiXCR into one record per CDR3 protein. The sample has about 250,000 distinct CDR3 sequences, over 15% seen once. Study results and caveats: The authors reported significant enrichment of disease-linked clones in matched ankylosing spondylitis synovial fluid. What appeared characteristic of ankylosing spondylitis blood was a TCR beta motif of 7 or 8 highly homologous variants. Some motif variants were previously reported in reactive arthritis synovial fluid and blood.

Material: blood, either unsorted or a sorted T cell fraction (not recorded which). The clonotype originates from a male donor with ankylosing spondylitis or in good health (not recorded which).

The CDR3 loop reads CASSFDGRETQYF. The CDR3 nucleotides read TGTGCCAGCAGTTTTGATGGAAGGGAGACCCAGTACTTC. The rearrangement links TRBV12-3 or TRBV12-4 to TRBJ2-5; D gene ambiguous. The CDR3 sequence is 13 residues long. V dropped 3 bases and J dropped 5 bases, with 10 bases sitting between them.